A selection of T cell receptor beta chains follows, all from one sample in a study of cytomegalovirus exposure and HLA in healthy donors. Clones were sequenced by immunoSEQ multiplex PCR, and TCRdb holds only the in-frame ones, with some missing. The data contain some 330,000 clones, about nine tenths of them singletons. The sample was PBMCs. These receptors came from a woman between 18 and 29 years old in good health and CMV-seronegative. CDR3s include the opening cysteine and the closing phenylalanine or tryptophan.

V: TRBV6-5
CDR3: CASSYSAGNQPQHF

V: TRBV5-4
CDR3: CASSSGGWRITDTQYF

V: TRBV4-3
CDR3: CASSQGTGGPYEQYF

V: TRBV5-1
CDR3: CASSLGTSGSEQYF

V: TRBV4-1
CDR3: CASSLGLAGTSSYEQYF

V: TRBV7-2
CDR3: CASSPSRGIRTDTQYF

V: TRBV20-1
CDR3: CSAFRQAEAFF

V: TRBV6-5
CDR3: CASSYSGVPGYTF

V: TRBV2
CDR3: CASSLAGGPYEQYF

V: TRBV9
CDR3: CASSERTATLRNEQFF

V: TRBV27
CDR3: CASSMTSGRAWKTQYF

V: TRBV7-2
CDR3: CASSLAGRQDSQPQHF

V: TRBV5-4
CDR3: CASSSRFGRGEETQYF

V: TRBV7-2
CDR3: CATSPAGVVEQYF